Presented here are 16 T cell receptor beta chains from one specimen sequenced in a study of T cell changes during pregnancy in multiple sclerosis. Data came from immunoSEQ multiplex PCR; TCRdb stores just in-frame clones and leaves some out. This sample has roughly 64,000 clones, with around nine tenths found just once. Sequences were derived from peripheral blood, sampled in the second trimester of pregnancy. These receptors all stem from a female donor with multiple sclerosis, enrolled in a pregnancy study.

V and J are TRBV30 and TRBJ2-1, with D possibly TRBD1 on 5 matching bases. CDR3 length: 13 residues. The germline CDR1 and CDR2 sequences are GTSNPN and SVGIG (reference sequence). Trimming shortened V by 0 bases and J by 7 bases, and 10 bases separated the two germline ends. This chain's CDR3 is CAWSVAGSNEQFF. The CDR3 DNA is TGTGCCTGGAGTGTTGCAGGGTCGAATGAGCAGTTCTTC.

The V and J genes are TRBV5-4 and TRBJ2-3; a possible D gene is TRBD2 (6 bases). Germline CDR1 reads SGHNT; CDR2 reads YYREEE (reference sequence). The CDR3 spans 17 residues. Trimming left V 3 bases short and J 4 bases short, with 21 bases between. CDR3 protein: CASSSNPGAFNPDTQYF. The DNA of the CDR3 is TGTGCCAGCAGCTCAAATCCGGGAGCATTTAACCCAGATACGCAGTATTTT.

The chain employs TRBV6-1 and TRBJ1-2; 7 positions agree with TRBD1. After removal of 5 bases from V and 3 bases from J, the junction contained 3 bases not matched to a gene. CDR1 and CDR2 from the germline V gene are MNHNS and SASEGT. The CDR3 totals 13 residues. The CDR3 spells CASSTGTDYGYTF. CDR3 bases: TGTGCCAGCAGTACAGGGACAGACTATGGCTACACCTTC.

The gene calls are TRBV5-6 and TRBJ1-1, with D perhaps TRBD1 (6 bases). V was shortened by 4 bases and J by 1 base, with 14 bases between the two germline ends. The CDR3 extends over 15 amino acids. Germline V gives CDR1 SGHDT, CDR2 YYEEEE. DNA of the CDR3: TGTGCCAGCAGCGGGAACAGGGCCACGAACACTGAAGCTTTCTTT. Protein: CASSGNRATNTEAFF.

The chain has TRBV5-1 and TRBJ1-5; a weak D match, TRBD1 (5 bases). Germline V gene lookup returns CDR1 SGHRS and CDR2 YFSETQ. The length of the CDR3 is 15 residues. Trimming took 0 bases from V and 5 from J, leaving 12 bases between them. This CDR3 reads CASSLGGRLDQPQHF. CDR3 in DNA: TGCGCCAGCAGCTTGGGGGGGAGGTTAGATCAGCCCCAGCATTTT. Filled out from reference TRBV5-1 and TRBJ1-5, the complete variable domain reads KAGVTQTPRYLIKTRGQQVTLSCSPISGHRSVSWYQQTPGQGLQFLFEYFSETQRNKGNFPGRFSGRQFSNSRSEMNVSTLELGDSALYLCASSLGGRLDQPQHFGDGTRLSIL.

The CDR3 DNA is TGTGCCAGCAGCCTGATCGGTACGAACACTGAAGCTTTCTTT. Translation: CASSLIGTNTEAFF. The chain recombines TRBV7-2 with TRBJ1-1; D is ambiguous. The length of the CDR3 is 14 residues. V lost 5 bases to trimming and J lost 1 base, with 11 bases between them. The germline V gene encodes CDR1 SGHTA and CDR2 FQGNSA.

Details on this clone: The DNA is omitted, as the CDR3 cannot be located on it reliably, and the CDR3 follows TCRdb's listing. The chain's CDR3 is CSVGTGALYF. The chain links TRBV29-1 to TRBJ2-3; the table's D call, TRBD1, was not checked against the DNA. Inclusive of both ends, the CDR3 amounts to 10 amino acids. CDR1 and CDR2 from the germline V gene are SQVTM and ANQGSEA.

This chain joins TRBV19 and TRBJ1-5; no firm D call. The germline V gene has CDR1 LNHDA and CDR2 SQIVND (reference sequence). The CDR3 is 13 amino acids. Trimming left V 3 bases short and J 7 bases short, with 10 bases between. In nucleotides, the CDR3 is TGTGCCAGTAGTATTACGAGTACCCAGCCCCAGCATTTT. This sequence encodes CASSITSTQPQHF.

This chain joins TRBV19 and TRBJ1-2; D not resolved. This CDR3 contains 13 residues. CDR1 and CDR2 (germline): LNHDA, SQIVND (reference sequence). Trimming pared 5 bases from V and 7 bases from J, leaving 14 bases between. The CDR3 sequence is CASSPQTAGGYTF. CDR3 DNA: TGTGCCAGTAGTCCGCAGACTGCTGGTGGCTACACCTTC.

This clone was seen more than once but under ten times. The rearrangement uses TRBV6-6 and TRBJ2-5; a weak D match, TRBD2 (5 bases). V gave up 6 bases and J gave up 5 bases, with 22 bases separating them. The CDR3 has 16 residues. Germline values: CDR1 MNHNY, CDR2 SVGAGI (reference sequence). The CDR3 here is CASSQGDPTRKETQYF. As DNA, the CDR3 is TGTGCCAGCAGCCAAGGCGACCCAACTAGAAAGGAGACCCAGTACTTC.

The chain uses TRBV7-9 and TRBJ2-1, with D tentatively TRBD2 (6 bases). Between the trimmed V and J ends, which lost 3 bases and 5 bases, there was a span of 17 bases. The germline gives CDR1 SEHNR, CDR2 FQNEAQ (reference sequence). The CDR3 is 16 amino acids. In DNA, the CDR3 is TGTGCCAGCAGCTTTGAGGGCATGAGACTAGACAATGAGCAGTTCTTC. Translating gives CASSFEGMRLDNEQFF.

This sequence joins TRBV19 and TRBJ2-7, with 9 bases fitting TRBD1. J gave up 6 bases and V 7 bases, and 7 bases lay outside the gene matches. In germline, CDR1 is LNHDA, CDR2 SQIVND (reference sequence). This CDR3 comprises 13 residues. The CDR3 bases are TGTGCCAGTACCGAGACAGGGGGACGCGAGCAGTACTTC. It translates to CASTETGGREQYF.

The chain employs TRBV10-3 and TRBJ2-7; the D gene is possibly TRBD1 (6 bases). The germline V gene has CDR1 ENHRY and CDR2 SYGVKD. This CDR3 region has 14 residues. V dropped 2 bases and J dropped 0 bases, with 8 bases sitting between them. CDR3 DNA sequence: TGTGCCATCAGTGAGGGGGGCAGCTCCTACGAGCAGTACTTC. This codes for CAISEGGSSYEQYF.

This chain joins TRBV5-1 and TRBJ2-2; perhaps TRBD2 as D (7 bases). The CDR3 totals 15 residues. The ends were cut back, 0 bases at V and 5 bases at J, with 11 bases in the middle. Germline values: CDR1 SGHRS, CDR2 YFSETQ. The CDR3: CASSLEGRGTGELFF. The CDR3 DNA follows: TGCGCCAGCAGCTTGGAAGGGAGGGGGACCGGGGAGCTGTTTTTT.

The chain joins TRBV9 to TRBJ2-3; a possible D gene is TRBD2 (6 bases). CDR3 length: 15 residues. CDR1 is SGDLS and CDR2 is YYNGEE in the germline V gene. V was clipped by 0 bases and J by 0 bases, with 8 bases between them. The CDR3 is CASSVAGASTDTQYF. CDR3 nucleotides: TGTGCCAGCAGCGTAGCGGGAGCCAGCACAGATACGCAGTATTTT.

V and J are TRBV5-1 and TRBJ2-7; 13 bases align to TRBD2. The CDR3 has 15 amino acids. J lost 3 bases, V lost 4 bases, and 4 bases had no gene match. CDR1 and CDR2 from the germline V gene are SGHRS and YFSETQ. The CDR3 reads CASSNRTSGSYEQYF. The CDR3 region has the DNA TGCGCCAGCAGCAACCGGACTAGCGGGAGCTACGAGCAGTACTTC.